The 22 T cell receptor delta chains in this list originate from one sample, sequenced in a study of Vδ1+ human thymocytes. Notes on the study in general: Thymic TRG and TRD repertoires appeared highly polyclonal, with Gaussian CDR3 length distributions.

These receptors have no identified antigens. RNA was extracted from the cells and then reverse transcribed. Multiplex PCR used pooled V-gene forward primers and a constant-region reverse primer to amplify CDR3s. TCRdb re-called the multiplex PCR reads via CATT. The table lists about 20,000 delta-chain clones, 6.5% to 10% of them singletons. The sample was Vdelta1+ gamma-delta thymocytes from the thymus. The subset is: FACS-sorted CD3+ TCRalphabeta- TCRVdelta1+ TCRVdelta2- thymocytes. The receptors originated from a child less than two years old who had congenital heart surgery.

The chain combines TRDV1 with TRDJ1; 13 bases are shared with TRDD3. J was trimmed by 7 bases and V by 0 bases; bases with no gene match: 5. CDR3 length: 16 amino acids. Germline-derived CDR1 and CDR2 are TSWWSYY and QGS. The CDR3, as DNA: TGTGCTCTTGGGGAACTAGACTGGGGGATACGCCCTAAACTCATCTTT. Amino acid sequence: CALGELDWGIRPKLIF.

This chain uses TRDV1 with TRDJ1; TRDD3 agrees at 13 bases. The germline CDR1 and CDR2 sequences are TSWWSYY and QGS. Unmatched junction bases numbered 9, after V lost 4 bases and J lost 10 bases. The CDR3 length is 15 residues. CDR3 sequence (DNA): TGTGCTCTTGGGGCCCTTACTGGGGGATACGGAGGACTCATCTTT. It encodes CALGALTGGYGGLIF.

This chain connects TRDV2 to TRDJ1, with D possibly being TRDD3 (5 bases). CDR1 GEAIGNYY and CDR2 EKD come from the germline V gene. This CDR3 is built from 21 residues. With 1 base removed from V and 0 bases from J, the gap between germline ends came to 29 bases. CDR3 sequence (DNA): TGTGCCTGTGACACTTGTACCGGGACGGGCCCTGGGCCCTTATACACCGATAAACTCATCTTT. Residues: CACDTCTGTGPGPLYTDKLIF.

The chain uses TRDV1 and TRDJ1, with 10 bases lining up with TRDD3. The CDR3 is made up of 18 amino acids. Per the germline V gene, CDR1 is TSWWSYY and CDR2 is QGS. V lost 4 bases, J lost 3 bases, and 14 bases stayed unmatched. The CDR3 DNA follows: TGTGCTCTTGGGGGGCCTTCCCCCCGTACTGGGGGATCCGATAAACTCATCTTT. It codes for CALGGPSPRTGGSDKLIF.

The table lists this clone with a few counts. This chain uses TRDV1 with TRDJ1, with TRDD2 as a possible D gene (5 bases). From germline, CDR1 is TSWWSYY and CDR2 QGS. The ends were cut back, 2 bases at V and 7 bases at J, with 17 bases in the middle. This CDR3 contains 15 residues. CDR3 residues: CALGEGGPTDGKLIF. The CDR3 coding sequence is TGTGCTCTTGGGGAAGGCGGCCCTACGGATGGTAAACTCATCTTT.

The chain is built from TRDV1 and TRDJ1, with 13 nucleotides matching TRDD3. CDR1 is TSWWSYY and CDR2 is QGS in the germline V gene. The CDR3 has 16 residues. Trimming cost V 4 bases and J 7 bases; bases outside gene matches: 9. CDR3 nucleotide sequence: TGTGCTCTTGGGGCTTCCTACTGGGGGATACGGGGTAAACTCATCTTT. Translated: CALGASYWGIRGKLIF.

This clone has more than one count but fewer than ten. This chain connects TRDV1 to TRDJ1, with D perhaps being TRDD2 or TRDD3 (7 bases each). This CDR3 region has 23 residues. Per germline, CDR1 TSWWSYY and CDR2 QGS. Trimming took 1 base from V and 2 from J, leaving 35 bases between them. In nucleotides, the CDR3 is TGTGCTCTTGGGGAACCACCTTTCCTACCGTTGGTGGGGGAGTATGACCCAACCGATAAACTCATCTTT. Translated: CALGEPPFLPLVGEYDPTDKLIF.

Only a few counts were recorded for this clone. This chain joins TRDV1 and TRDJ1; 9 positions match TRDD3. CDR1 is TSWWSYY and CDR2 is QGS in the germline V gene. The CDR3 is made up of 21 amino acids. V lost 4 bases to trimming and J lost 3 bases; unmatched junction nucleotides: 24. The CDR3 DNA reads as TGTGCTCTTGGGGCCCCCCTACGTTCGGGGGGATACCGTGAGAAGGCCGATAAACTCATCTTT. This codes for CALGAPLRSGGYREKADKLIF.

A J gene of TRDJ1 was called, though the V gene was not; the table's D call, TRDD3, has no DNA check behind it. The CDR3 extends over 22 amino acids. The DNA of the CDR3 is TGTGCTCTTGGGGTAACCCGCCTTCCTACGCGGGGGATACTCTGGCGCACCGATAAACTCATCTTT. It encodes CALGVTRLPTRGILWRTDKLIF.

In its sample, this clone was seen a few times. The chain uses TRDV1 and TRDJ1; 11 bases fit TRDD3. Germline assignment: CDR1 TSWWSYY and CDR2 QGS. The CDR3 consists of 20 residues. The J segment lost 5 bases and the V segment lost 4 bases, leaving 21 bases of the junction unmatched. This chain's CDR3 is CALGGTRSTSYWGISDKLIF. In nucleotides, the CDR3 is TGTGCTCTTGGGGGAACTAGGTCTACTTCCTACTGGGGGATAAGTGATAAACTCATCTTT.

This clone has more than one count but fewer than ten. This chain joins TRDV1 and TRDJ1, with TRDD3 identical over 8 bases. The germline V gene has CDR1 TSWWSYY and CDR2 QGS. The CDR3 sequence is 20 residues long. V shed 0 bases and J 8 bases; nucleotides not matched to a gene: 23. The CDR3 region has the DNA TGTGCTCTTGGGGAACTAAGCCTCATTCTAACGGTAGGGGATACAGAGAAACTCATCTTT. It encodes CALGELSLILTVGDTEKLIF.

This clone has a handful of counts. The chain couples TRDV1 to TRDJ1; 7 bases agree with TRDD3. Germline V lookup: CDR1 TSWWSYY, CDR2 QGS. The CDR3 runs to 16 residues. V trimming: 2 bases; J trimming: 9 bases; junction bases outside the gene matches: 15. The CDR3 loop reads CALGEGPRTGDRELIF. The CDR3 nucleotides are TGTGCTCTTGGGGAAGGCCCTAGGACTGGGGATAGAGAACTCATCTTT.

The table lists this clone with a few counts. The chain has TRDV1 and TRDJ1, with D possibly matching TRDD2 (5 bases). CDR1 and CDR2 (germline): TSWWSYY, QGS. V was shortened by 1 base and J by 3 bases, with 30 bases between the two germline ends. The CDR3 totals 21 residues. The CDR3 loop is CALGERLSLAVSEPYSDKLIF. In DNA form, the CDR3 reads TGTGCTCTTGGGGAACGCCTTTCCTTAGCCGTCTCTGAACCGTACTCCGATAAACTCATCTTT.

The chain has TRDV1 and TRDJ1, with D possibly TRDD2 on 5 matching bases. The CDR3 is made up of 13 amino acids. V was clipped by 6 bases and J by 8 bases, with 16 bases between them. Germline V gene sequence: CDR1 TSWWSYY, CDR2 QGS. CDR3 protein: CALGSLPTSKLIF. The CDR3 DNA sequence: TGTGCTCTTGGCAGTCTTCCGACCTCAAAACTCATCTTT.

Only a few counts were recorded for this clone. The chain recombines TRDV1 with TRDJ1; the D gene is possibly TRDD3 (6 bases). The V and J ends lost 4 bases and 1 base respectively, with 19 bases between them. Germline assignment: CDR1 TSWWSYY and CDR2 QGS. The CDR3 sequence is 17 residues long. CDR3 sequence: CALGGPGIAFPTDKLIF. In nucleotides, the CDR3 is TGTGCTCTTGGGGGCCCGGGGATCGCTTTTCCCACCGATAAACTCATCTTT.

This clone appeared a few times. The chain is built from TRDV1 and TRDJ1, with D hard to call. CDR3 length: 14 amino acids. Trimming cost V 1 base and J 0 bases, with 6 bases left between them. The germline gives CDR1 TSWWSYY, CDR2 QGS. The CDR3 coding sequence is TGTGCTCTTGGGGAACGCGTGGACACCGATAAACTCATCTTT. Translation gives CALGERVDTDKLIF.

This clone has a handful of counts. The rearrangement links TRDV1 to TRDJ1, with 9 bases aligning to TRDD3. The ends lost 1 base at V and 1 base at J; junction bases unmatched: 13. The CDR3 covers 19 residues. CDR1 TSWWSYY and CDR2 QGS come from the germline V gene. The CDR3 loop reads CALGEREVLGDLPTDKLIF. The DNA for the CDR3 is TGTGCTCTTGGGGAACGGGAGGTACTGGGGGACCTACCCACCGATAAACTCATCTTT.

In this sample, this clone turned up a few times. The chain links TRDV1 to TRDJ1, with D hard to call. The V end was cut by 2 bases, the J end by 0 bases, with 13 bases between. In germline, CDR1 is TSWWSYY, CDR2 QGS. The CDR3 has 16 residues. CDR3 DNA: TGTGCTCTTGGGGAAGGCGAGGTCCGATACACCGATAAACTCATCTTT. Amino acids: CALGEGEVRYTDKLIF.

This clone has just a few counts. The chain joins TRDV1 to TRDJ1; weak D call: TRDD2 (7 bases). CDR1 is TSWWSYY and CDR2 is QGS in the germline V gene. The CDR3 loop spans 23 amino acids. Between the trimmed V and J ends, which lost 2 bases and 0 bases, there was a span of 34 bases. The CDR3: CALGESNARKGSYPWGDTDKLIF. CDR3 nucleotide sequence: TGTGCTCTTGGGGAAAGCAATGCGAGGAAAGGTTCCTACCCCTGGGGAGACACCGATAAACTCATCTTT.

V usage is TRDV1 and J usage is TRDJ1, with 9 bases aligning to TRDD3. TCRdb does not report a J gene; here it was assigned by matching the DNA to germline references. Germline V gene sequence: CDR1 TSWWSYY, CDR2 QGS. The CDR3 loop spans 18 amino acids. V lost 3 bases to trimming and J lost 5 bases; unmatched junction nucleotides: 16. CDR3 coding DNA: TGTGCTCTTGGGGATCCCCCTCCTACGGGCTGGGGGATGGATAAACTCATCTTT. Amino acid sequence: CALGDPPPTGWGMDKLIF.

This chain links TRDV1 with TRDJ1; TRDD3 matches 8 bases. TCRdb carries no J gene annotation; the J gene was assigned here by matching the DNA with germline. Per germline, CDR1 TSWWSYY and CDR2 QGS. V shed 1 base, J shed 9 bases, and the junction held 28 bases outside the gene matches. This CDR3 is built from 21 residues. This chain's CDR3 is CALGEPGPSRRGLTGGTELIF. CDR3 nucleotides: TGTGCTCTTGGGGAACCCGGGCCGTCCCGGAGAGGCTTGACTGGGGGTACGGAACTCATCTTT.

In its sample, this clone was seen a few times. The V gene is TRDV1, the J gene TRDJ1; tentative D call: TRDD2 (8 bases). This CDR3 region has 21 residues. Germline V lookup: CDR1 TSWWSYY, CDR2 QGS. Trimming shortened V by 3 bases and J by 0 bases, and 29 bases separated the two germline ends. CDR3 sequence (DNA): TGTGCTCTTGGGGACCTCGATCTTCCTACTGGGGACACGGGGTACACCGATAAACTCATCTTT. It translates to CALGDLDLPTGDTGYTDKLIF.